This is a list of T cell receptor beta chains from one sample in a study of blood T cell repertoires in COVID-19. Libraries were prepared by immunoSEQ multiplex PCR; TCRdb keeps only in-frame clonotypes and omits some of them. The sample lists some 220,000 clones, approximately 84% occurring once. The sequencing input was peripheral blood. Receptors were obtained from a woman aged 55-70 years with acute or convalescent COVID-19. Each CDR3 is given without its conserved first and last residue.

TRBV6-2/TRBV6-3	TRBJ1-5	ASSYSLQPQH
TRBV28	TRBJ1-6	ASSLGGQGSPLH
TRBV19	TRBJ2-2	ASSMGQANTGELF
TRBV2	TRBJ1-3	ASSEQGLPPTGNTIY
TRBV7-9	TRBJ1-4	ASSYGSTNEKLF
TRBV5-4	TRBJ2-3	ASSSGTSSADTQY
TRBV2	TRBJ1-2	ASSELGTGGAGYT
TRBV5-4	TRBJ1-2	ASSSQGEGHGYT
TRBV27	TRBJ1-6	ATRQGAYNSPLH
TRBV7-2	TRBJ1-1	ASSFRQVTEAF
TRBV5-1	TRBJ2-6	ASSLEARGANVLT
TRBV19	TRBJ1-2	ASSIDETVYGYT
TRBV2	TRBJ1-1	ARQGVGAF
TRBV9	TRBJ1-6	ASSVSGFNSPLH
TRBV7-2	TRBJ2-1	ASSLLQTRGEQF
TRBV2	TRBJ2-7	ASRGQALLGKEQY
TRBV19	TRBJ1-6	ASSTNRDSPLH
TRBV6-5	TRBJ2-2	AYAWGQTNTGELF
TRBV9	TRBJ2-7	ASSVSSSGEYEQY
TRBV2	TRBJ2-1	ASSASRSSYNEQF
TRBV5-6	TRBJ1-1	ASSGLGGETEAF
TRBV6-5	TRBJ2-1	ASSPSQGTYNEQF
TRBV7-2	TRBJ2-2	ASHSGGHPTGELF
TRBV5-1	TRBJ1-2	ASSLWTAVYGYT
TRBV28	TRBJ1-4	ATGFGEKLF
TRBV9	TRBJ2-1	ASSVDPGSLYNEQF
TRBV7-2	TRBJ1-6	ASSSDRFSPLH
TRBV7-8	TRBJ2-3	ASSLIRYTDTQY
TRBV9	TRBJ2-1	ASSVQGGGYNEQF
TRBV30	TRBJ1-3	AWSAGTGPGNTIY
TRBV6-5	TRBJ1-2	ASTTGLDYGYT
TRBV28	TRBJ1-2	ASTADSSRC
TRBV6-2/TRBV6-3	TRBJ2-3	ASSRTSGGNSDTQY
TRBV6-5	TRBJ2-2	ASRRADTGELF
TRBV5-4	TRBJ1-2	ASSSSRLEYGYT
TRBV27	TRBJ1-6	ASSLRPSGQGVSPLH
TRBV28	TRBJ1-4	ASGGSPLNEKLF
TRBV15	TRBJ1-2	ATSRRDREDGYT
TRBV5-1	TRBJ2-3	ASSLGTSGGTTDTQY
TRBV6-6	TRBJ2-7	ASRGQEVPYEQY
TRBV9	TRBJ1-4	ASSETGATNEKLF
TRBV4-1	TRBJ1-2	ASSYDRAYGYT
TRBV12-3/TRBV12-4	TRBJ2-5	ASSSSGETQY
TRBV3-1/TRBV3-2	TRBJ2-1	ASSQVSGGAGEQF